The 29 T cell receptor beta chains below were found in one sample sequenced in a study of T cell responses to AZD1222 COVID-19 vaccine. The repertoire was sequenced with immunoSEQ multiplex PCR; TCRdb's copy has only in-frame clones and lacks some. The data show 180,000 or so clones, 85% to 90% seen once. The sequencing used peripheral blood, collected 28 days after the second AZD1222 dose. The source of these receptors is an adult who received the AZD1222 COVID-19 vaccine.

The CDR3 here is CASEKVQYF. The DNA for the CDR3 is TGTGCCAGCGAGAAGGTGCAGTATTTT. The rearrangement joins TRBV28 to TRBJ2-3; D is unclear. V lost 8 bases, J lost 11 bases, and 8 bases lay in between. From germline, CDR1 is MDHEN and CDR2 SYDVKM. The CDR3 length is 9 residues.

This chain joins TRBV30 and TRBJ2-3, with 9 bases identical to TRBD1. This CDR3 comprises 14 residues. Trimming took 0 bases from V and 3 from J; bases not matched to a gene: 1. Germline-derived CDR1 and CDR2 are GTSNPN and SVGIG (reference sequence). The CDR3 nucleotides read TGTGCCTGGAGTGTGGGACAGGGAACAGATACGCAGTATTTT. It yields the protein CAWSVGQGTDTQYF.

V usage is TRBV19 and J usage is TRBJ2-6; D tentatively fits TRBD1 or TRBD2 (5 bases each). The V end lost 8 bases, the J end lost 3 bases, and 14 bases lay between the germline ends. Germline lookup yields CDR1 LNHDA and CDR2 SQIVND (reference sequence). This CDR3 has 15 amino acids. The CDR3 DNA reads as TGTGCCAGTTCCCGGGGCCGGGTTGGGGCCAACGTCCTGACTTTC. Translating gives CASSRGRVGANVLTF.

This clone was recorded only once. The rearrangement links TRBV4-3 to TRBJ1-2; TRBD1 matches 9 bases. V lost 8 bases to trimming and J lost 5 bases; unmatched junction nucleotides: 6. In germline, CDR1 is LGHNA, CDR2 YSLEER. CDR3 length equals 13 residues. CDR3 sequence (DNA): TGCGCCAGCTCAATGGGGACAGGGTATGGCTACACCTTC. It is translated as CASSMGTGYGYTF.

On this clone: Other nucleotide sequences from this sample produce the same CDR3. The V gene is TRBV19, the J gene TRBJ2-7; 9 nucleotides agree with TRBD1. This CDR3 has 14 amino acids. V shed 5 bases, J shed 2 bases, and the junction held 4 bases outside the gene matches. CDR1 is LNHDA and CDR2 is SQIVND in the germline V gene (reference sequence). CDR3 in DNA: TGTGCCAGTAGTTCCGGGACAGGGACCTACGAGCAGTACTTC. Its protein is CASSSGTGTYEQYF.

The rearrangement uses TRBV4-3 and TRBJ2-7; 7 bases agree with TRBD1. CDR1 and CDR2 from the germline V gene are LGHNA and YSLEER. This CDR3 region has 13 residues. With V trimmed by 4 bases and J by 4 bases, 4 bases remained unmatched. As DNA, the CDR3 is TGCGCCAGCAGCCCGTCACAGGGGTACGAGCAGTACTTC. This codes for CASSPSQGYEQYF.

The V and J genes are TRBV21-1 and TRBJ1-4. TRBV21-1 is designated a pseudogene. This CDR3 contains 16 residues. In DNA form, the CDR3 reads TGTGCCAGCAGCATCGGGGGTCACAAGACTAATGAAAAACTGTTTTTT. Translating it yields CASSIGGHKTNEKLFF.

This clone came up a few times. This chain uses TRBV7-9 with TRBJ2-7; D is unresolved. In germline, CDR1 is SEHNR, CDR2 FQNEAQ (reference sequence). The CDR3 has 13 residues. The ends were cut back, 1 base at V and 0 bases at J, with 4 bases in the middle. The CDR3 bases are TGTGCCAGCAGCTTAGGAGTCTCCTACGAGCAGTACTTC. Amino acid sequence: CASSLGVSYEQYF.

The rearrangement links TRBV2 to TRBJ2-7, with 7 bases aligning to TRBD2. The germline gives CDR1 SNHLY, CDR2 FYNNEI. The CDR3 consists of 10 residues. V gave up 6 bases and J gave up 11 bases; unmatched junction bases: 4. The CDR3 bases are TGTGCCAGCAGCGGACTAGTGGAGTACTTC. Encoded protein: CASSGLVEYF.

This chain links TRBV6-6 with TRBJ2-7, with D possibly matching TRBD2 (6 bases). CDR3 length: 14 residues. Per the germline V gene, CDR1 is MNHNY and CDR2 is SVGAGI (reference sequence). V lost 2 bases, J lost 4 bases, and 12 bases lay in between. The CDR3 region has the DNA TGTGCCAGCAGTTACGCGGGATCAACGTACGAGCAGTACTTC. This gives the protein CASSYAGSTYEQYF.

V and J are TRBV28 and TRBJ2-5, with TRBD2 identical over 7 bases. This CDR3 is 16 amino acids long. CDR1 and CDR2 from the germline V gene are MDHEN and SYDVKM. With 2 bases clipped from V and 3 bases from J, the junction kept 9 bases outside the gene matches. CDR3: CASSLGAASGEETQYF. The CDR3 DNA follows: TGTGCCAGCAGTTTAGGGGCGGCTAGCGGCGAAGAGACCCAGTACTTC.

This chain uses TRBV4-3 with TRBJ2-1, with D possibly TRBD2 on 6 matching bases. Trimming shortened V by 3 bases and J by 4 bases, and 7 bases separated the two germline ends. Looked up from germline, CDR1 is LGHNA and CDR2 is YSLEER. The CDR3 covers 13 residues. CDR3 residues: CASSQGTYNEQFF. The CDR3 DNA follows: TGCGCCAGCAGCCAGGGGACTTACAATGAGCAGTTCTTC.

For the CDR3, the DNA is TGTGCCAGCAGCCTAGGGGTCGGGGAGCTGTTTTTT. Its translation: CASSLGVGELFF. This sequence joins TRBV7-2 and TRBJ2-2; D may be TRBD1 (5 bases). The CDR3 contains 12 residues. The V and J ends lost 5 bases and 7 bases respectively, with 8 bases between them. The germline V gene encodes CDR1 SGHTA and CDR2 FQGNSA.

This chain uses TRBV28 with TRBJ1-2; 9 nucleotides match TRBD1. CDR1 is MDHEN and CDR2 is SYDVKM in the germline V gene. CDR3 length: 14 amino acids. V lost 5 bases to trimming and J lost 4 bases; unmatched junction nucleotides: 5. The CDR3 region is CASSGQGLGYGYTF. Written as DNA, the CDR3 is TGTGCCAGCAGTGGACAGGGGCTGGGCTATGGCTACACCTTC.

This rearrangement joins TRBV5-4 to TRBJ2-5; 7 bases are a match to TRBD2. The CDR3 extends over 15 amino acids. Germline loops: CDR1 SGHNT, CDR2 YYREEE (reference sequence). Trimming at V came to 4 bases and at J to 3 bases, leaving 9 bases not matched to a gene. In nucleotides, the CDR3 is TGTGCCAGCAGCCTAGGACTAGGAATGAAAGAGACCCAGTACTTC. Amino acid sequence: CASSLGLGMKETQYF.

V usage is TRBV4-3 and J usage is TRBJ2-1, with D hard to call. The CDR3 spans 11 residues. V was trimmed by 1 base and J by 10 bases, leaving 5 bases between them. From germline, CDR1 is LGHNA and CDR2 YSLEER. CDR3 in amino acids: CASSQANEQFF. The CDR3 DNA sequence: TGCGCCAGCAGCCAAGCTAACGAGCAGTTCTTC.

The chain employs TRBV20-1 and TRBJ2-7, with D hard to call. V lost 5 bases to trimming and J lost 4 bases, with 3 bases between them. The CDR3 length is 9 residues. Germline CDR1 and CDR2: DFQATT and SNEGSKA (reference sequence). For the CDR3, the DNA is TGCAGTGCTGGTTACGAGCAGTACTTC. The encoded protein is CSAGYEQYF.

The chain joins TRBV6-5 to TRBJ2-7, with 7 bases lining up with TRBD1. V shed 6 bases and J 0 bases; nucleotides not matched to a gene: 5. This CDR3 is built from 14 residues. The germline gives CDR1 MNHEY, CDR2 SVGAGI. CDR3 residues: CASSPNRGSYEQYF. The CDR3 nucleotides read TGTGCCAGCAGCCCGAACAGGGGCTCCTACGAGCAGTACTTC.

The chain combines TRBV5-1 with TRBJ2-3; 9 bases fit TRBD1. The CDR3 loop spans 15 amino acids. Germline CDR1 reads SGHRS; CDR2 reads YFSETQ. V lost 4 bases and J lost 3; bases outside the gene matches: 6. In DNA form, the CDR3 reads TGCGCCAGCAGCGGAGGACAGGGGAAGACAGATACGCAGTATTTT. Translated: CASSGGQGKTDTQYF. The entire variable domain, with the rest obtained from reference TRBV5-1 and TRBJ2-3, is as follows: KAGVTQTPRYLIKTRGQQVTLSCSPISGHRSVSWYQQTPGQGLQFLFEYFSETQRNKGNFPGRFSGRQFSNSRSEMNVSTLELGDSALYLCASSGGQGKTDTQYFGPGTRLTVL.

This chain joins TRBV19 and TRBJ2-1, with D possibly matching TRBD2 (6 bases). Trimming cost V 2 bases and J 9 bases, with 11 bases left between them. The germline V gene has CDR1 LNHDA and CDR2 SQIVND (reference sequence). This CDR3 has 13 amino acids. The CDR3 region is CASSISRAGEQFF. The CDR3 DNA follows: TGTGCCAGTAGTATATCCCGAGCGGGTGAGCAGTTCTTC.

The rearrangement joins TRBV19 to TRBJ2-5; D not resolved. V shed 3 bases and J shed 5 bases, with 10 bases lying between them. Germline CDR1 is LNHDA and CDR2 is SQIVND (reference sequence). There are 13 residues in the CDR3. The CDR3 reads CASSILRTETQYF. As DNA, the CDR3 is TGTGCCAGTAGTATCTTGAGGACGGAGACCCAGTACTTC. The entire variable domain, with the rest obtained from reference TRBV19 and TRBJ2-5, is as follows: DGGITQSPKYLFRKEGQNVTLSCEQNLNHDAMYWYRQDPGQGLRLIYYSQIVNDFQKGDIAEGYSVSREKKESFPLTVTSAQKNPTAFYLCASSILRTETQYFGPGTRLLVL.

The chain employs TRBV3-1 (or the pseudogene TRBV3-2) and TRBJ2-7; 8 nucleotides match TRBD2. CDR3 length equals 13 residues. Germline V CDR1 and CDR2: LGHDT, YNNKEL (reference sequence). V dropped 4 bases and J dropped 7; count of bases not matched to a gene: 6. DNA of the CDR3: TGTGCCAGCAGCCGGCGGGAGGAGAGGGAGCAGTACTTC. It specifies CASSRREEREQYF.

The chain uses TRBV12-3 or TRBV12-4 and TRBJ1-4; D is uncertain. There are 13 residues in the CDR3. V shed 6 bases and J shed 1 base, with 6 bases lying between them. The CDR3 is CASSGQTNEKLFF. The DNA of the CDR3 is TGTGCCAGCAGCGGCCAAACTAATGAAAAACTGTTTTTT.

The gene calls are TRBV29-1 and TRBJ2-1; the D is unclear. V gave up 4 bases and J gave up 6 bases, with 7 bases separating them. The CDR3 has 11 residues. Germline CDR1 reads SQVTM; CDR2 reads ANQGSEA. CDR3 coding DNA: TGCAGCGTTGTTCCCGGCAATGAGCAGTTCTTC. Translating gives CSVVPGNEQFF.

The CDR3 spells CASSETSGRKGEQFF. CDR3 nucleotides: TGTGCCAGCAGTGAGACTAGCGGGAGAAAGGGTGAGCAGTTCTTC. The chain uses TRBV6-4 and TRBJ2-1, with 12 bases that match TRBD2. Germline-derived CDR1 and CDR2 are MRHNA and SNTAGT. The CDR3 is made up of 15 amino acids. J gave up 9 bases and V 3 bases, and 6 bases lay outside the gene matches.

This chain joins TRBV4-3 and TRBJ2-4; unclear D gene. Germline CDR1 is LGHNA and CDR2 is YSLEER. With 1 base removed from V and 8 bases from J, the gap between germline ends came to 9 bases. This CDR3 is built from 13 residues. CDR3 amino acids: CASSQGPRDIQYF. In nucleotides, the CDR3 is TGCGCCAGCAGCCAAGGCCCCAGAGACATTCAGTACTTC.

The chain links TRBV28 to TRBJ1-1; 10 nucleotides agree with TRBD1. CDR3 length equals 13 residues. Per the germline V gene, CDR1 is MDHEN and CDR2 is SYDVKM. J lost 7 bases, V lost 6 bases, and 5 bases had no gene match. The CDR3 loop is CASSRTGGSEAFF. CDR3 nucleotides: TGTGCCAGCAGCCGGACAGGGGGGAGTGAAGCTTTCTTT.

This sequence joins TRBV5-1 and TRBJ2-2; 12 bases are a match to TRBD1. V was pared by 0 bases and J by 7 bases, with 7 bases of the junction left unmatched. CDR1 is SGHRS, CDR2 YFSETQ, per germline. This CDR3 has 17 amino acids. CDR3 amino acids: CASSLVPGTGGSGELFF. CDR3 nucleotide sequence: TGCGCCAGCAGCTTGGTACCCGGGACAGGGGGCAGCGGGGAGCTGTTTTTT.

This sequence joins TRBV29-1 and TRBJ2-7, with TRBD1 identical over 11 bases. This CDR3 comprises 13 residues. J gave up 6 bases and V 3 bases, and 4 bases lay outside the gene matches. Germline V gives CDR1 SQVTM, CDR2 ANQGSEA. CDR3 sequence reads: CSVDGTGGGEQYF. CDR3 DNA sequence: TGCAGCGTTGACGGGACAGGGGGGGGCGAGCAGTACTTC.